Listed below are T cell receptor beta chains from one sample, sequenced in a study of radiotherapy plus CTLA-4 blockade in lung cancer. Assay used: immunoSEQ multiplex PCR; TCRdb lists only in-frame clones, some missing. The sample yields tens of thousands of clones, approximately 79% seen once. The sample was peripheral blood, taken from a patient treated with radiotherapy plus ipilimumab. These receptor sequences come from a human donor with non-small cell lung cancer who had a partial response to radiotherapy plus ipilimumab. The CDR3 runs from the conserved cysteine through the conserved F or W. D genes are given only for firm matches. Clone size is shown for a subset of rows, as once, few, many or a class of expanded clone.

abundance: .
j_gene: TRBJ1-2
v_gene: TRBV6-5
d_gene: TRBD1
len: 13
CDR3aa: CASSYTPDRGYTF
CDR3nt: TGTGCCAGCAGTTACACCCCGGACAGGGGTTACACCTTC

abundance: .
j_gene: TRBJ2-2
v_gene: TRBV4-2
d_gene: .
len: 17
CDR3aa: CASSQDPKGVNTGELFF
CDR3nt: TGTGCCAGCAGCCAAGATCCCAAAGGAGTGAACACCGGGGAGCTGTTTTTT

abundance: .
j_gene: TRBJ1-4
v_gene: TRBV5-4
d_gene: TRBD1
len: 17
CDR3aa: CASSEGQGVGTNEKLFF
CDR3nt: TGTGCCAGCAGCGAGGGACAGGGGGTGGGGACTAATGAAAAACTGTTTTTT

abundance: .
j_gene: TRBJ2-3
v_gene: TRBV6-5
d_gene: .
len: 15
CDR3aa: CASSSRRGRADTQYF
CDR3nt: TGTGCCAGCAGCTCACGGCGGGGCCGTGCAGATACGCAGTATTTT

abundance: .
j_gene: TRBJ1-6
v_gene: TRBV7-2
d_gene: .
len: 15
CDR3aa: CASSLEQGNNSPLHF
CDR3nt: TGTGCCAGCAGCTTAGAACAGGGAAACAATTCACCCCTCCACTTT

abundance: once
j_gene: TRBJ1-5
v_gene: TRBV19
d_gene: .
len: 15
CDR3aa: CASTPRQALNQPQHF
CDR3nt: TGTGCCAGTACCCCTCGACAGGCGTTAAATCAGCCCCAGCATTTT

abundance: .
j_gene: TRBJ1-5
v_gene: TRBV18
d_gene: TRBD1
len: 16
CDR3aa: CASSGPGQGDNQPQHF
CDR3nt: TGTGCCAGTTCCGGACCGGGACAGGGGGACAATCAGCCCCAGCATTTT

abundance: .
j_gene: TRBJ1-4
v_gene: TRBV6-6
d_gene: TRBD1
len: 15
CDR3aa: CACSYGGTGVKRLFF
CDR3nt: TGTGCCTGCAGTTACGGGGGGACAGGGGTAAAGAGGCTGTTTTTT

abundance: .
j_gene: TRBJ1-3
v_gene: TRBV5-6
d_gene: .
len: 15
CDR3aa: CASRALGSSGNTIYF
CDR3nt: TGTGCCAGCAGGGCCCTAGGGAGCTCTGGAAACACCATATATTTT

abundance: .
j_gene: TRBJ2-3
v_gene: TRBV5-1
d_gene: TRBD1
len: 15
CDR3aa: CASSLAGTGTDTQYF
CDR3nt: TGCGCCAGCAGCTTGGCTGGGACAGGCACAGATACGCAGTATTTT

abundance: .
j_gene: TRBJ1-5
v_gene: TRBV29-1
d_gene: TRBD1
len: 15
CDR3aa: CSVSHGTGSNQPQHF
CDR3nt: TGCAGCGTTTCCCACGGGACAGGGAGCAATCAGCCCCAGCATTTT

abundance: .
j_gene: TRBJ2-7
v_gene: TRBV27
d_gene: TRBD2
len: 17
CDR3aa: CASSPRRVAGDYYEQYF
CDR3nt: TGTGCCAGCAGCCCCCGCCGAGTAGCGGGGGATTACTACGAGCAGTACTTC

abundance: .
j_gene: TRBJ2-5
v_gene: TRBV25-1
d_gene: .
len: 14
CDR3aa: CASRSSGKSETQYF
CDR3nt: TGTGCCAGCAGATCCTCCGGGAAGTCCGAGACCCAGTACTTC

abundance: .
j_gene: TRBJ1-4
v_gene: TRBV5-5
d_gene: .
len: 13
CDR3aa: CASRREGDEKLFF
CDR3nt: TGTGCCAGCAGGAGGGAGGGGGATGAAAAACTGTTTTTT

abundance: .
j_gene: TRBJ2-7
v_gene: TRBV11-2
d_gene: TRBD2
len: 15
CDR3aa: CASSLAGGGGNEQYF
CDR3nt: TGTGCCAGCAGCTTAGCAGGCGGGGGGGGAAACGAGCAGTACTTC

abundance: .
j_gene: TRBJ1-6
v_gene: TRBV27
d_gene: .
len: 13
CDR3aa: CASRPTPNSPLHF
CDR3nt: TGTGCCAGCAGGCCTACCCCAAATTCACCCCTCCACTTT

abundance: .
j_gene: TRBJ2-7
v_gene: TRBV10-3
d_gene: .
len: 14
CDR3aa: CAISDGRGSYEQYF
CDR3nt: TGTGCCATCAGTGATGGCCGGGGCTCCTACGAGCAGTACTTC

abundance: .
j_gene: TRBJ1-3
v_gene: TRBV7-8
d_gene: .
len: 14
CDR3aa: CASSSGHSGNTIYF
CDR3nt: TGTGCCAGCAGCTCGGGACACTCTGGAAACACCATATATTTT

abundance: .
j_gene: TRBJ1-2
v_gene: TRBV19
d_gene: .
len: 12
CDR3aa: CASSRDIFGYTF
CDR3nt: TGTGCCAGTAGTAGGGACATCTTCGGCTACACCTTC

abundance: .
j_gene: TRBJ2-3
v_gene: TRBV19
d_gene: TRBD1
len: 14
CDR3aa: CASRWTGVTDTQYF
CDR3nt: TGTGCCAGTAGGTGGACAGGGGTGACAGATACGCAGTATTTT

abundance: .
j_gene: TRBJ2-5
v_gene: TRBV7-3
d_gene: .
len: 14
CDR3aa: CASSAQGLEETQYF
CDR3nt: TGTGCCAGCAGCGCTCAGGGGCTCGAAGAGACCCAGTACTTC

abundance: .
j_gene: TRBJ1-4
v_gene: TRBV6-5
d_gene: .
len: 11
CDR3aa: CASGTIEKLFF
CDR3nt: TGTGCCAGCGGTACTATTGAAAAACTGTTTTTT

abundance: .
j_gene: TRBJ1-4
v_gene: TRBV29-1
d_gene: .
len: 11
CDR3aa: CSGSASNKLFF
CDR3nt: TGCAGCGGGTCAGCGTCTAACAAACTGTTTTTT

abundance: .
j_gene: TRBJ2-1
v_gene: TRBV4-1
d_gene: TRBD2
len: 15
CDR3aa: CASSQQRGGTNEQFF
CDR3nt: TGCGCCAGCAGCCAACAGCGGGGGGGGACCAATGAGCAGTTCTTC

abundance: .
j_gene: TRBJ1-2
v_gene: TRBV4-1
d_gene: TRBD1
len: 15
CDR3aa: CASSQDAGGDYGYTF
CDR3nt: TGCGCCAGCAGCCAAGATGCAGGGGGCGACTATGGCTACACCTTC

abundance: .
j_gene: TRBJ1-5
v_gene: TRBV2
d_gene: TRBD1
len: 14
CDR3aa: CASSVAGGYQPQHF
CDR3nt: TGTGCCAGCAGTGTGGCAGGGGGCTATCAGCCCCAGCATTTT

abundance: few
j_gene: TRBJ2-3
v_gene: TRBV7-9
d_gene: TRBD2
len: 16
CDR3aa: CASSFPTSGGPDTQYF
CDR3nt: TGTGCCAGCAGCTTCCCGACTAGCGGGGGACCAGATACGCAGTATTTT

abundance: once
j_gene: TRBJ1-4
v_gene: TRBV19
d_gene: .
len: 16
CDR3aa: CASSTGEVLSNEKLFF
CDR3nt: TGTGCCAGTAGTACCGGAGAGGTTCTGAGTAATGAAAAACTGTTTTTT

abundance: .
j_gene: TRBJ1-1
v_gene: TRBV7-2
d_gene: TRBD1
len: 13
CDR3aa: CASSLDRGREAFF
CDR3nt: TGTGCCAGCAGCCTTGACAGGGGGCGCGAAGCTTTCTTT

abundance: .
j_gene: TRBJ2-3
v_gene: TRBV7-9
d_gene: .
len: 17
CDR3aa: CASSLVPLATPPATQYF
CDR3nt: TGTGCCAGCAGCTTAGTCCCCCTAGCGACTCCCCCCGCTACGCAGTATTTT

abundance: medium-sized
j_gene: TRBJ1-4
v_gene: TRBV29-1
d_gene: .
len: 13
CDR3aa: CSVVREGKEKLFF
CDR3nt: TGCAGCGTTGTCAGGGAGGGAAAAGAAAAACTGTTTTTT

abundance: .
j_gene: TRBJ1-2
v_gene: TRBV6-1
d_gene: .
len: 13
CDR3aa: CASSGNPGSGYTF
CDR3nt: TGTGCCAGCAGTGGAAACCCGGGTTCTGGCTACACCTTC

abundance: .
j_gene: TRBJ2-6
v_gene: TRBV19
d_gene: .
len: 15
CDR3aa: CASSLRTTGANVLTF
CDR3nt: TGTGCCAGTAGTCTACGGACTACTGGGGCCAACGTCCTGACTTTC

abundance: .
j_gene: TRBJ2-7
v_gene: TRBV12-5
d_gene: .
len: 11
CDR3aa: CASGPGYEQYF
CDR3nt: TGTGCTAGTGGTCCCGGGTACGAGCAGTACTTC

abundance: .
j_gene: TRBJ2-1
v_gene: TRBV7-3
d_gene: TRBD2
len: 17
CDR3aa: CASSLIRGGARDNEQFF
CDR3nt: TGTGCCAGCAGCTTAATACGCGGGGGGGCCCGGGACAATGAGCAGTTCTTC

abundance: .
j_gene: TRBJ1-2
v_gene: TRBV7-2
d_gene: .
len: 12
CDR3aa: CASTSGTMGYTF
CDR3nt: TGTGCCAGCACCTCAGGGACAATGGGCTACACCTTC

abundance: .
j_gene: TRBJ2-5
v_gene: TRBV7-2
d_gene: TRBD1
len: 16
CDR3aa: CASSPRTGTLQETQYF
CDR3nt: TGTGCCAGCAGCCCGCGGACAGGGACGTTGCAAGAGACCCAGTACTTC

abundance: .
j_gene: TRBJ2-3
v_gene: TRBV5-4
d_gene: TRBD1
len: 12
CDR3aa: CASGTGADTQYF
CDR3nt: TGTGCCAGCGGGACAGGGGCAGATACGCAGTATTTT

abundance: .
j_gene: TRBJ2-3
v_gene: TRBV10-3
d_gene: TRBD2
len: 14
CDR3aa: CAISESGGFHTQYF
CDR3nt: TGTGCCATCAGTGAGTCGGGAGGGTTCCATACGCAGTATTTT

abundance: .
j_gene: TRBJ1-2
v_gene: TRBV4-1
d_gene: .
len: 14
CDR3aa: CASSQVGGAYGYTF
CDR3nt: TGCGCCAGCAGCCAAGTGGGGGGGGCCTATGGCTACACCTTC

abundance: .
j_gene: TRBJ1-1
v_gene: TRBV5-5
d_gene: .
len: 13
CDR3aa: CASSFDSYPEAFF
CDR3nt: TGTGCCAGCAGCTTCGACAGCTACCCTGAAGCTTTCTTT

abundance: .
j_gene: TRBJ2-7
v_gene: TRBV11-1
d_gene: TRBD2
len: 15
CDR3aa: CASSLGLAASYEQYF
CDR3nt: TGTGCCAGCAGCTTGGGACTAGCGGCCTCCTACGAGCAGTACTTC

abundance: .
j_gene: TRBJ2-1
v_gene: TRBV11-1
d_gene: .
len: 12
CDR3aa: CASSPTGNEQFF
CDR3nt: TGTGCCAGCAGCCCTACAGGGAACGAGCAGTTCTTC